What follows is one TCR beta chain and its context. Its antigen is as yet unknown. The PCR was carried out with 60 Vbeta primers and 13 Jbeta primers. Some clones are missing from TCRdb's copy, which holds only in-frame ones; the method was immunoSEQ multiplex PCR. The sample contains around 120,000 clones, around 75% of which appear only once. This record belongs to a study of cytomegalovirus exposure and HLA in healthy donors. Findings and limits, study-wide: V- and J-gene trimming in TCR beta was tied to a missense DCLRE1C variant by an analysis performed later. Cytomegalovirus-associated status was assigned to 150 or so TCR beta chains. The study had only CMV serostatus as immune exposure information. Per published reports, the classifier diagnosed cytomegalovirus status with high specificity and sensitivity.

Sequences were obtained from PBMCs. The clonotype was recovered from a woman aged 45-65 years in good health and CMV-seropositive.

In nucleotides, the CDR3 is TGTGCCAGTAGTATAGATAGCCGCGCCTCCTACAATGAGCAGTTCTTC. Its translation is CASSIDSRASYNEQFF. The V gene is TRBV19, the J gene TRBJ2-1; D is unresolved. The CDR3 is 16 residues long. V lost 0 bases and J 0 bases, leaving 9 bases between the germline ends. CDR1 is LNHDA, CDR2 SQIVND, per germline (reference sequence). The complete variable domain, with remaining parts taken from reference TRBV19 and TRBJ2-1, reads DGGITQSPKYLFRKEGQNVTLSCEQNLNHDAMYWYRQDPGQGLRLIYYSQIVNDFQKGDIAEGYSVSREKKESFPLTVTSAQKNPTAFYLCASSIDSRASYNEQFFGPGTRLTVL.